The 30 T cell receptor beta chains in this list originate from one sample, sequenced in a study of neoadjuvant anti-PD-1 for oral cavity cancer. Repertoires were generated with immunoSEQ multiplex PCR, while TCRdb's copy carries only in-frame clones and drops some. The table lists around 62,000 clones, roughly three quarters of them singletons. The sample consisted of PBMCs, taken before nivolumab (anti-PD-1) treatment. The receptors were sampled from a person aged 40-85 years with oral cavity squamous cell carcinoma.

The J gene is TRBJ2-1, the V gene TRBV18, with TRBD1 matching over 9 bases. The J segment lost 3 bases and the V segment lost 6 bases, leaving 6 bases of the junction unmatched. Germline lookup yields CDR1 KGHSH and CDR2 LQKENI. The CDR3 is made up of 15 amino acids. The CDR3 reads CASSPGTGSYNEQFF. In DNA, the CDR3 is TGTGCCAGCTCTCCCGGGACAGGGAGCTACAATGAGCAGTTCTTC.

This clone appeared a few times. V is TRBV5-1 and J is TRBJ2-1; 10 nucleotides line up with TRBD1. Germline CDR1 and CDR2: SGHRS and YFSETQ. J lost 6 bases, V lost 4 bases, and 13 bases had no gene match. CDR3 length: 17 residues. The CDR3 DNA reads as TGCGCCAGCAGCACTTTGCGACGGGACAGGGGTGCCAATGAGCAGTTCTTC. Translating it yields CASSTLRRDRGANEQFF.

The rearrangement joins TRBV15 to TRBJ1-4, with D hard to call. The CDR3 runs 15 residues. CDR1 is LNHNV, CDR2 YYDKDF, per germline (reference sequence). The V gene lost 5 bases and the J gene lost 1 base, with 11 bases spanning the gap. The CDR3, as DNA: TGTGCCACCAGCCGTGGTGGGATAACTAATGAAAAACTGTTTTTT. Translation: CATSRGGITNEKLFF.

J is TRBJ2-7 and V is TRBV13; perhaps TRBD2 as D (5 bases). V shed 0 bases and J shed 0 bases, with 9 bases lying between them. Germline V lookup: CDR1 PRHDT, CDR2 FYEKMQ (reference sequence). This CDR3 has 15 amino acids. For the CDR3, the DNA is TGTGCCAGCAGCTTAGGTGGGGAGCACTCCTACGAGCAGTACTTC. This sequence encodes CASSLGGEHSYEQYF.

The chain has TRBV27 and TRBJ1-5; no clear D. CDR1 and CDR2 from the germline V gene are MNHEY and SMNVEV (reference sequence). V was pared by 4 bases and J by 4 bases, with 20 bases between. The CDR3 totals 17 residues. The CDR3 DNA is TGTGCCAGCAGTTCCACCGCCAGGACCGGATGGAATCAGCCCCAGCATTTT. Encoded protein: CASSSTARTGWNQPQHF.

The rearrangement uses TRBV5-1 and TRBJ1-2, with D unresolved. Germline CDR1 reads SGHRS; CDR2 reads YFSETQ. This CDR3 region has 16 residues. The V and J ends lost 2 bases and 0 bases respectively, with 14 bases between them. This CDR3 is CASSFSGKGPNYGYTF. The CDR3 nucleotides read TGCGCCAGCAGCTTTTCCGGGAAAGGGCCTAACTATGGCTACACCTTC.

Within the sample, this clone is medium-sized. The V call is TRBV19, the J call TRBJ1-6; unclear D gene. Germline V lookup: CDR1 LNHDA, CDR2 SQIVND (reference sequence). There are 13 residues in the CDR3. Trimming took off 4 bases at V and 6 bases at J, with 7 bases between the two ends. CDR3 sequence: CASSNSFNSPLHF. The CDR3 bases are TGTGCCAGTAGTAACAGCTTTAATTCACCCCTCCACTTT.

This chain uses TRBV5-4 with TRBJ2-2; D is unresolved. This CDR3 has 15 amino acids. CDR1 is SGHNT, CDR2 YYREEE, per germline (reference sequence). Trimming cost V 0 bases and J 2 bases, with 8 bases left between them. The CDR3 spells CASSLALPNTGELFF. The CDR3, as DNA: TGTGCCAGCAGCTTGGCCCTACCTAACACCGGGGAGCTGTTTTTT.

The rearrangement joins TRBV19 to TRBJ2-7, with TRBD1 identical over 9 bases. Germline V gives CDR1 LNHDA, CDR2 SQIVND (reference sequence). The CDR3 sequence is 14 residues long. Trimming took 5 bases from V and 6 from J; bases not matched to a gene: 8. Here the CDR3 reads CASSRRDREAEQYF. In DNA, the CDR3 is TGTGCCAGTAGTCGCCGGGACAGGGAGGCCGAGCAGTACTTC.

This chain links TRBV7-9 with TRBJ1-1, with 7 bases aligning to TRBD1. This CDR3 region has 14 residues. After removal of 4 bases from V and 6 bases from J, the junction contained 8 bases not matched to a gene. Germline assignment: CDR1 SEHNR and CDR2 FQNEAQ (reference sequence). CDR3 bases: TGTGCCAGCAGCTCGGACCAGGGGGTGCCTGAAGCTTTCTTT. This sequence encodes CASSSDQGVPEAFF.

The chain carries TRBV5-1 and TRBJ1-1, with 8 bases aligning to TRBD1. The CDR3 is made up of 14 amino acids. The V segment lost 2 bases and the J segment 6 bases; nucleotides outside the gene matches: 6. The germline V gene has CDR1 SGHRS and CDR2 YFSETQ. DNA for the CDR3: TGCGCCAGCAGCTTCAGCGACAGGGGACCTGAAGCTTTCTTT. It specifies CASSFSDRGPEAFF.

In nucleotides, the CDR3 is TGTGCCAGCAGGAGTTGGGGGGTCCTGAACACTGAAGCTTTCTTT. As protein: CASRSWGVLNTEAFF. The V and J genes are TRBV11-2 and TRBJ1-1; tentative D call: TRBD1 (5 bases). CDR3 length: 15 amino acids. Per germline, CDR1 SGHAT and CDR2 FQNNGV. Trimming stripped 6 bases from V and 0 bases from J, with 14 bases between.

V gene TRBV5-5 combines with J gene TRBJ1-1; D unclear. This CDR3 spans 16 amino acids. Germline V CDR1 and CDR2: SGHKS, YYEKEE (reference sequence). The ends were cut back, 4 bases at V and 0 bases at J, with 16 bases in the middle. CDR3 in DNA: TGTGCCAGCAGCCCACGCGGGATGAGGCTGAACACTGAAGCTTTCTTT. Translated, it gives CASSPRGMRLNTEAFF. Looking up the rest from reference TRBV5-5 and TRBJ1-1 gives the full variable domain: DAGVTQSPTHLIKTRGQQVTLRCSPISGHKSVSWYQQVLGQGPQFIFQYYEKEERGRGNFPDRFSARQFPNYSSELNVNALLLGDSALYLCASSPRGMRLNTEAFFGQGTRLTVV.

This chain joins TRBV30 and TRBJ1-5; D not resolved. The germline V and J ends were trimmed by 3 bases and 1 base, with 13 bases remaining between them. CDR1 and CDR2 (germline): GTSNPN, SVGIG (reference sequence). The CDR3 is 15 residues long. The CDR3 DNA reads TGTGCCTGGAGGCTAAACGGGCTAAGCAATCAGCCCCAGCATTTT. Translation: CAWRLNGLSNQPQHF.

The V call is TRBV19, the J call TRBJ1-1; no reliable D call. With 3 bases removed from V and 11 bases from J, the gap between germline ends came to 19 bases. CDR1 is LNHDA and CDR2 is SQIVND in the germline V gene (reference sequence). The CDR3 loop spans 14 amino acids. The chain's CDR3 is CASSMGRTRYYAFF. The CDR3 region has the DNA TGTGCCAGTAGTATGGGCAGAACTCGCTACTACGCTTTCTTT.

The rearrangement links TRBV10-1 to TRBJ2-2; possibly TRBD1 for D (7 bases). Germline assignment: CDR1 WNHNN and CDR2 SYGVQD (reference sequence). V was clipped by 4 bases and J by 2 bases, with 11 bases between them. The CDR3 runs 15 residues. CDR3 coding DNA: TGCGCCAGCAGTGCAGGGGGACTTAACACCGGGGAGCTGTTTTTT. Its translation is CASSAGGLNTGELFF.

This clone was counted a single time. The chain uses TRBV7-8 and TRBJ1-5; the match to TRBD1 covers 7 bases. With V trimmed by 3 bases and J by 4 bases, 6 bases remained unmatched. This CDR3 region has 15 residues. Germline V gene data show CDR1 as SGHVS and CDR2 as FQNEAQ. The CDR3 coding sequence is TGTGCCAGCAGCTTCCAACAGGGGCGAAATCAGCCCCAGCATTTT. Its protein is CASSFQQGRNQPQHF.

The rearrangement links TRBV7-2 to TRBJ2-1, with TRBD1 matching 9 bases. Germline trimming cut 5 bases from V and 9 bases from J; bases unmatched to any gene: 5. The CDR3 has 13 amino acids. Germline loops: CDR1 SGHTA, CDR2 FQGNSA. CDR3 region: CASSIQGAGEQFF. The CDR3 DNA sequence: TGTGCCAGCAGCATACAGGGGGCGGGTGAGCAGTTCTTC.

Comment on this clone: The junction departs from the called germline gene at one end, perhaps through a read error. The chain joins TRBV7-2 to TRBJ1-1; D is possibly TRBD1 (5 bases). Germline V lookup: CDR1 SGHTA, CDR2 FQGNSA. The CDR3 is 11 amino acids. The CDR3 sequence: CASSLGLGEKF. The CDR3 DNA reads TGTGCCAGCAGCCTTGGGTTAGGGGAAAAGTTT.

The rearrangement joins TRBV19 to TRBJ1-3; no reliable D call. V lost 1 base, J lost 1 base, and 5 bases lay in between. Per germline, CDR1 LNHDA and CDR2 SQIVND (reference sequence). The CDR3 length is 14 residues. This CDR3 is CASSIGASGNTIYF. The CDR3 region has the DNA TGTGCCAGTAGTATAGGAGCTTCTGGAAACACCATATATTTT. Together with reference TRBV19 and TRBJ1-3, the CDR3 gives the full variable domain: DGGITQSPKYLFRKEGQNVTLSCEQNLNHDAMYWYRQDPGQGLRLIYYSQIVNDFQKGDIAEGYSVSREKKESFPLTVTSAQKNPTAFYLCASSIGASGNTIYFGEGSWLTVV.

The V gene is TRBV18, the J gene TRBJ2-7, with 7 bases identical to TRBD2. V shed 0 bases and J 3 bases; nucleotides not matched to a gene: 14. CDR1 and CDR2 from the germline V gene are KGHSH and LQKENI. The CDR3 contains 18 residues. For the CDR3, the DNA is TGTGCCAGCTCACCACCGAGGCTAGCGGTCTCCGGAGTCTACGAGCAGTACTTC. Translated, it gives CASSPPRLAVSGVYEQYF.

V gene TRBV19 combines with J gene TRBJ2-3; 7 bases agree with TRBD2. CDR1 and CDR2 (germline): LNHDA, SQIVND (reference sequence). Trimming at V came to 4 bases and at J to 3 bases, leaving 13 bases not matched to a gene. The CDR3 length is 17 residues. The CDR3: CASSTPRTAGVTDTQYF. CDR3 DNA: TGTGCCAGTAGTACCCCAAGGACGGCGGGAGTGACAGATACGCAGTATTTT.

This chain uses TRBV25-1 with TRBJ1-4; a possible D gene is TRBD1 (6 bases). Germline values: CDR1 MGHDK, CDR2 SYGVNS. Trimming stripped 8 bases from V and 3 bases from J, with 10 bases between. The CDR3 is 13 residues long. The CDR3 DNA sequence: TGTGCCAGCTCGGACAGAGCTAATGAAAAACTGTTTTTT. It codes for CASSDRANEKLFF.

This chain uses TRBV5-6 with TRBJ1-6; 11 nucleotides line up with TRBD1. The V and J ends lost 6 bases and 9 bases, in that order; junction bases with no gene match: 2. The CDR3 is made up of 13 amino acids. Per the germline V gene, CDR1 is SGHDT and CDR2 is YYEEEE. As DNA, the CDR3 is TGTGCCAGCAACGGACAGGGGGCTTCACCCCTCCACTTT. Translating gives CASNGQGASPLHF.

The CDR3 sequence is CASSPRGRGNQPQHF. As DNA, the CDR3 is TGTGCCAGCAGTCCCAGGGGTCGGGGCAATCAGCCCCAGCATTTT. V is TRBV6-5 and J is TRBJ1-5, with a weak D call TRBD1 (6 bases). Germline loops: CDR1 MNHEY, CDR2 SVGAGI. V lost 5 bases and J 2 bases, leaving 13 bases between the germline ends. CDR3 size: 15 residues.

The chain recombines TRBV7-2 with TRBJ2-2; maybe TRBD2 (6 bases). The germline CDR1 and CDR2 sequences are SGHTA and FQGNSA. This CDR3 is 13 amino acids long. The ends were cut back, 0 bases at V and 7 bases at J, with 6 bases in the middle. CDR3 DNA: TGTGCCAGCAGCTTAGCGGGGGGCGGGGAGCTGTTTTTT. It is translated as CASSLAGGGELFF.

This clone was counted once. V and J are TRBV19 and TRBJ1-1, with D perhaps TRBD1 (6 bases). V was cut by 3 bases and J by 6 bases, with 14 bases left in between. CDR3 length: 14 amino acids. Germline CDR1 is LNHDA and CDR2 is SQIVND (reference sequence). The CDR3 sequence is CASSIKTGWPEAFF. Here the CDR3 DNA reads TGTGCCAGTAGTATTAAAACAGGGTGGCCTGAAGCTTTCTTT.

The chain has TRBV28 and TRBJ2-2; either TRBD1 or TRBD2 may fit D (6 bases each). The CDR3 has 15 amino acids. Germline-derived CDR1 and CDR2 are MDHEN and SYDVKM. V was trimmed by 11 bases and J by 4 bases, leaving 20 bases between them. CDR3 DNA sequence: TGTGCCGTAGGGGGGATAAGCGTGGTCACCGGGGAGCTGTTTTTT. Its translation: CAVGGISVVTGELFF.

The chain employs TRBV19 and TRBJ2-3; the D call may be TRBD1 or TRBD2 (5 bases each). CDR1 is LNHDA and CDR2 is SQIVND in the germline V gene (reference sequence). There are 14 residues in the CDR3. Trimming left V 5 bases short and J 2 bases short, with 11 bases between. The CDR3 DNA follows: TGTGCCAGTAGTCTCGGGGCCCTCACAGATACGCAGTATTTT. It encodes CASSLGALTDTQYF.

The chain carries TRBV5-4 and TRBJ1-1; D is possibly TRBD1 (5 bases). The CDR3 contains 16 residues. Germline assignment: CDR1 SGHNT and CDR2 YYREEE (reference sequence). Trimming removed 4 bases from V and 0 bases from J, with 16 bases in between. CDR3 in DNA: TGTGCCAGCAGCCGCCCGTCCTGGGGACTGAACACTGAAGCTTTCTTT. The encoded protein is CASSRPSWGLNTEAFF.